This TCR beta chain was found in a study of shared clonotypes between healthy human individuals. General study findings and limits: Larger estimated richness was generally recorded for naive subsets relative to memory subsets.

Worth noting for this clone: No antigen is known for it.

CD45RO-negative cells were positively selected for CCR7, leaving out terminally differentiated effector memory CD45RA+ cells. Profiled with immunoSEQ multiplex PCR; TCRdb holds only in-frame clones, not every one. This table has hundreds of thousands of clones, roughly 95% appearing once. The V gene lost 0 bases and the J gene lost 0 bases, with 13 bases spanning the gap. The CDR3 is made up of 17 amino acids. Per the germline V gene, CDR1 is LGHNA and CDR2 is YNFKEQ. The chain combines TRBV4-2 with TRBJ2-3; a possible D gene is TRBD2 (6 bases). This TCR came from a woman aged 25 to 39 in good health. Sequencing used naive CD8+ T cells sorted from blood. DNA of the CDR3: TGTGCCAGCAGCCAAGATCTGAGTAGCGGAAGCACAGATACGCAGTATTTT. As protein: CASSQDLSSGSTDTQYF.